Following are 26 T cell receptor beta chains from one sample sequenced in a study of T cell responses to AZD1222 COVID-19 vaccine. Only in-frame clones appear in the TCRdb table, and some are missing; sequencing was by immunoSEQ multiplex PCR. This sample has 90,000 to 140,000 clones, with 82% found just once. The source was peripheral blood, collected on day 0 of AZD1222 vaccination. These receptor sequences come from an adult in good health.

This chain joins TRBV7-3 and TRBJ2-7, with 12 bases that match TRBD1. The CDR3 contains 15 residues. Germline values: CDR1 SGHTA, CDR2 FQGTGA. V trimming: 2 bases; J trimming: 5 bases; junction bases outside the gene matches: 4. The CDR3 DNA sequence: TGTGCCAGCAGCTTACGGGGGACAGGGGGCCACGAGCAGTACTTC. It yields the protein CASSLRGTGGHEQYF.

The gene calls are TRBV2 and TRBJ2-3; 12 bases align to TRBD2. Germline loops: CDR1 SNHLY, CDR2 FYNNEI. The junction had 8 bases not matched to a gene; V was cut back by 6 bases and J by 10 bases. This CDR3 is built from 14 residues. The chain's CDR3 is CASRGGLAGISQYF. The CDR3 DNA reads as TGTGCCAGCAGGGGTGGACTAGCGGGGATCTCGCAGTATTTT.

Only one count was recorded for this clone. The chain is built from TRBV4-3 and TRBJ2-3, with D perhaps TRBD1 (6 bases). V lost 1 base and J lost 0, with 8 bases in between. The germline gives CDR1 LGHNA, CDR2 YSLEER. There are 15 residues in the CDR3. The CDR3 sequence: CASSQGQGSTDTQYF. The CDR3 coding sequence is TGCGCCAGCAGCCAAGGCCAGGGGAGCACAGATACGCAGTATTTT.

In DNA, the CDR3 is TGTGCCAGCAGCGCGGGACAGGGGTCAAATCAGCCCCAGCATTTT. This encodes CASSAGQGSNQPQHF. The chain joins TRBV9 to TRBJ1-5; 10 bases are shared with TRBD1. There are 15 residues in the CDR3. Germline lookup yields CDR1 SGDLS and CDR2 YYNGEE. V lost 3 bases and J lost 4; bases outside the gene matches: 4.

This clone was seen just once. J is TRBJ1-1 and V is TRBV7-3; D call uncertain. CDR1 and CDR2 from the germline V gene are SGHTA and FQGTGA. V lost 4 bases, J lost 4 bases, and 10 bases lay in between. The CDR3 totals 13 residues. The CDR3 protein is CASSSQAGTEAFF. CDR3 nucleotides: TGTGCCAGCAGCTCCCAGGCGGGCACTGAAGCTTTCTTT.

This sequence joins TRBV19 and TRBJ1-1; no definite D call. Germline CDR1 LNHDA, CDR2 SQIVND (reference sequence). V dropped 8 bases and J dropped 5 bases, with 15 bases sitting between them. The length of the CDR3 is 13 residues. The DNA of the CDR3 is TGTGCCAGTGCCTCGTGGGAAGCTACTGAAGCTTTCTTT. As protein: CASASWEATEAFF.

This chain connects TRBV6-5 to TRBJ2-4; possibly TRBD2 for D (5 bases). From germline, CDR1 is MNHEY and CDR2 SVGAGI. V lost 0 bases and J 7 bases, leaving 10 bases between the germline ends. The CDR3 covers 14 residues. The CDR3 DNA follows: TGTGCCAGCAGTTACTCCGGGGAAGGGAACATTCAGTACTTC. Protein: CASSYSGEGNIQYF.

A single count supports this clone. V gene TRBV29-1 combines with J gene TRBJ1-3; D ambiguous. V shed 4 bases and J shed 4 bases, with 17 bases lying between them. The CDR3 contains 15 residues. Per the germline V gene, CDR1 is SQVTM and CDR2 is ANQGSEA. CDR3 in DNA: TGCAGCGTTGTCGGGTCCTCAGGCCGGGGAAACACCATATATTTT. Translating it yields CSVVGSSGRGNTIYF.

This chain uses TRBV5-6 with TRBJ2-1; D gene ambiguous. Between the trimmed V and J ends, which lost 3 bases and 2 bases, there was a span of 18 bases. Per the germline V gene, CDR1 is SGHDT and CDR2 is YYEEEE. This CDR3 has 17 residues. CDR3 loop: CASSSLGSPNTYNEQFF. As DNA, the CDR3 is TGTGCCAGCAGCTCCCTGGGCTCCCCAAACACCTACAATGAGCAGTTCTTC.

J is TRBJ2-4 and V is TRBV4-3, with D unresolved. This CDR3 is 19 amino acids long. V lost 4 bases and J lost 0, with 22 bases in between. Looked up from germline, CDR1 is LGHNA and CDR2 is YSLEER. Here the CDR3 reads CASSPSEVHQSIAKNIQYF. In DNA, the CDR3 is TGCGCCAGCAGCCCCTCCGAGGTGCACCAATCAATAGCCAAAAACATTCAGTACTTC.

The CDR3 here is CASRDALIQPQHF. The CDR3 DNA follows: TGTGCCAGTCGCGACGCCTTAATCCAGCCCCAGCATTTT. The genes are TRBV19 and TRBJ1-5; D unclear. The germline V gene has CDR1 LNHDA and CDR2 SQIVND (reference sequence). The CDR3 loop spans 13 amino acids. V was pared by 8 bases and J by 7 bases, with 15 bases between. The full variable domain, rest sourced from reference TRBV19 and TRBJ1-5, is DGGITQSPKYLFRKEGQNVTLSCEQNLNHDAMYWYRQDPGQGLRLIYYSQIVNDFQKGDIAEGYSVSREKKESFPLTVTSAQKNPTAFYLCASRDALIQPQHFGDGTRLSIL.

V usage is TRBV27 and J usage is TRBJ1-2; 8 nucleotides agree with TRBD1. The CDR3 spans 13 residues. CDR1 MNHEY and CDR2 SMNVEV come from the germline V gene (reference sequence). V gave up 5 bases and J gave up 6 bases; unmatched junction bases: 5. The CDR3 is CASSRTGMDGYTF. The CDR3 DNA sequence: TGTGCCAGCAGTAGGACAGGGATGGATGGCTACACCTTC.

V and J are TRBV18 and TRBJ1-3; D is possibly TRBD1 (5 bases). This CDR3 is built from 18 residues. CDR1 KGHSH and CDR2 LQKENI come from the germline V gene. V gave up 0 bases and J gave up 1 base, with 16 bases separating them. CDR3 region: CASSPPVGGTLSGNTIYF. The CDR3 DNA reads as TGTGCCAGCTCACCACCGGTTGGAGGGACGCTATCTGGAAACACCATATATTTT.

The V gene is TRBV7-2, the J gene TRBJ2-6; no definite D call. Germline lookup yields CDR1 SGHTA and CDR2 FQGNSA. Trimming stripped 1 base from V and 0 bases from J, with 7 bases between. This CDR3 region has 16 residues. CDR3 DNA: TGTGCCAGCAGCTTAGTTGGTATCTCTGGGGCCAACGTCCTGACTTTC. The encoded protein is CASSLVGISGANVLTF.

This clone has only a few counts. The sample holds other DNA sequences that translate to the same CDR3. The genes are TRBV5-1 and TRBJ2-1, with TRBD2 identical over 8 bases. Germline loops: CDR1 SGHRS, CDR2 YFSETQ. V dropped 2 bases and J dropped 4; count of bases not matched to a gene: 5. This CDR3 comprises 15 residues. CDR3: CASSLGLAGYNEQFF. The CDR3 DNA is TGCGCCAGCAGCTTAGGCCTAGCGGGTTACAATGAGCAGTTCTTC.

The chain carries TRBV3-1 (or the pseudogene TRBV3-2) and TRBJ1-1, with a tentative D call TRBD1 (5 bases). Trimming removed 1 base from V and 9 bases from J, with 9 bases in between. The CDR3 spans 12 residues. Germline V gene sequence: CDR1 LGHDT, CDR2 YNNKEL (reference sequence). Here the CDR3 reads CASSQGAGKAFF. The CDR3 bases are TGTGCCAGCAGCCAAGGTGCAGGGAAAGCTTTCTTT.

This chain links TRBV30 with TRBJ2-7, with D perhaps TRBD1 (6 bases). CDR3 length: 12 amino acids. Germline CDR1 GTSNPN, CDR2 SVGIG (reference sequence). V dropped 2 bases and J dropped 6 bases, with 11 bases sitting between them. This chain's CDR3 is CAWSWGRAEQYF. The DNA of the CDR3 is TGTGCCTGGAGTTGGGGGCGGGCCGAGCAGTACTTC.

The gene calls are TRBV7-2 and TRBJ1-2, with D perhaps TRBD1 (6 bases). Trimming left V 1 base short and J 6 bases short, with 12 bases between. The CDR3 covers 14 residues. Germline CDR1 is SGHTA and CDR2 is FQGNSA. The CDR3: CASSLVSGADGYTF. The CDR3 region has the DNA TGTGCCAGCAGCTTAGTTTCAGGGGCTGATGGCTACACCTTC. Using reference TRBV7-2 and TRBJ1-2 for the parts outside the CDR3, the full variable domain is GAGVSQSPSNKVTEKGKDVELRCDPISGHTALYWYRQSLGQGLEFLIYFQGNSAPDKSGLPSDRFSAERTGGSVSTLTIQRTQQEDSAVYLCASSLVSGADGYTFGSGTRLTVV.

The chain uses TRBV27 and TRBJ2-1; D tentatively fits TRBD1 or TRBD2 (5 bases each). The CDR3 sequence is 14 residues long. Germline V gene lookup returns CDR1 MNHEY and CDR2 SMNVEV (reference sequence). V shed 6 bases and J shed 5 bases, with 14 bases lying between them. The chain's CDR3 is CASRGPRYNNEQFF. The CDR3 nucleotides are TGTGCCAGCAGGGGACCGCGGTATAACAATGAGCAGTTCTTC.

V and J are TRBV27 and TRBJ1-1; TRBD1 matches 9 bases. Germline CDR1 reads MNHEY; CDR2 reads SMNVEV (reference sequence). This CDR3 has 17 residues. V dropped 5 bases and J dropped 2; count of bases not matched to a gene: 12. The CDR3 DNA follows: TGTGCCAGCAGTAAAAGGACAGGGGAGGATAGAAACACTGAAGCTTTCTTT. The encoded protein is CASSKRTGEDRNTEAFF.

DNA for the CDR3: TGTGCCAGCAGCTTAGCGCTTGGCGTACAATCCTACGAGCAGTACTTC. As protein: CASSLALGVQSYEQYF. The chain uses TRBV7-8 and TRBJ2-7; D is unclear. The V gene lost 0 bases and the J gene lost 1 base, with 13 bases spanning the gap. CDR1 SGHVS and CDR2 FQNEAQ come from the germline V gene. The CDR3 consists of 16 residues.

This chain joins TRBV6-5 and TRBJ1-2; 7 positions match TRBD1. This CDR3 spans 13 amino acids. V shed 6 bases and J 4 bases; nucleotides not matched to a gene: 5. The germline gives CDR1 MNHEY, CDR2 SVGAGI. CDR3 residues: CASRKGQIYGYTF. Written as DNA, the CDR3 is TGTGCCAGCAGGAAGGGACAGATCTATGGCTACACCTTC.

The chain carries TRBV19 and TRBJ1-5, with 8 bases aligning to TRBD1. Germline CDR1 LNHDA, CDR2 SQIVND (reference sequence). V dropped 4 bases and J dropped 0; count of bases not matched to a gene: 5. This CDR3 spans 16 amino acids. The CDR3 reads CASSRGTGDSNQPQHF. The CDR3 coding sequence is TGTGCCAGTAGTAGGGGGACAGGTGATAGCAATCAGCCCCAGCATTTT.

The chain carries TRBV29-1 and TRBJ1-1; D not certain. CDR3 size: 13 residues. CDR1 SQVTM and CDR2 ANQGSEA come from the germline V gene. The V and J ends lost 6 bases and 1 base respectively, with 12 bases between them. CDR3 in amino acids: CSVASNGNTEAFF. The CDR3 nucleotides read TGCAGCGTCGCCTCCAACGGGAACACTGAAGCTTTCTTT.

J is TRBJ1-1 and V is TRBV7-8, with 9 nucleotides matching TRBD1. Germline V gives CDR1 SGHVS, CDR2 FQNEAQ. This CDR3 has 14 residues. J was trimmed by 7 bases and V by 5 bases; bases with no gene match: 8. CDR3 bases: TGTGCCAGCAGCCGTAACAGGGGGCGTGATGAAGCTTTCTTT. Protein product: CASSRNRGRDEAFF.

V and J are TRBV18 and TRBJ2-4; 9 bases align to TRBD1. CDR1 KGHSH and CDR2 LQKENI come from the germline V gene. CDR3 length: 17 amino acids. V was pared by 3 bases and J by 5 bases, with 11 bases of the junction left unmatched. The CDR3 region is CASSPTLNRGRQNIQYF. As DNA, the CDR3 is TGTGCCAGCTCACCGACACTCAACAGGGGGCGGCAAAACATTCAGTACTTC.